What follows are 23 T cell receptor beta chains derived from one specimen sequenced in a study of beta chain features in type 1 diabetes. These receptors' antigens are unknown. Overall study findings and caveats: A moderate, significant TCRB CDR3 shortening appeared in type 1 diabetes across four CD4+ subsets.

The entirety of the isolated RNA underwent reverse transcription, so expressed TCRB transcripts were sequenced. The data were produced by immunoSEQ multiplex PCR, yet TCRdb's version contains in-frame clones alone and is incomplete. The sample lists hundreds of thousands of clones; more than 13% were seen once. The sample consisted of naive CD4+ T cells from blood. The receptors originated from a man younger than 35 with type 1 diabetes.

Only a few counts were recorded for this clone. The same CDR3 also results from other DNA sequences found in this sample. The genes are TRBV5-1 and TRBJ1-2; the D gene is possibly TRBD1 (6 bases). Germline values: CDR1 SGHRS, CDR2 YFSETQ. The CDR3 extends over 12 amino acids. V was clipped by 0 bases and J by 6 bases, with 6 bases between them. Here the CDR3 reads CASSLDRDGYTF. The CDR3 nucleotides are TGCGCCAGCAGCTTGGACAGGGATGGCTACACCTTC.

The chain joins TRBV5-4 to TRBJ1-6, with 8 bases matching TRBD1. Per the germline V gene, CDR1 is SGHNT and CDR2 is YYREEE (reference sequence). V gave up 5 bases and J gave up 8 bases; unmatched junction bases: 9. The CDR3 is made up of 15 amino acids. The CDR3 loop reads CASSPPGQEDSPLHF. The CDR3 DNA sequence: TGTGCCAGCAGTCCCCCGGGACAGGAGGATTCACCCCTCCACTTT.

This clone was seen more than once but under ten times. CDR3 residues: CASSAGANEQFF. In DNA, the CDR3 is TGTGCCAGCAGTGCCGGGGCCAATGAGCAGTTCTTC. J is TRBJ2-1 and V is TRBV28; tentatively, D is TRBD1 or TRBD2 (5 bases each). V lost 5 bases and J 6 bases, leaving 8 bases between the germline ends. Germline loops: CDR1 MDHEN, CDR2 SYDVKM. This CDR3 has 12 residues.

Here the CDR3 DNA reads TGTGCCAGCAGTAACAGGGTCGGGCTGTTTTTT. Translated: CASSNRVGLFF. This chain uses TRBV6-5 with TRBJ2-2; perhaps TRBD1 as D (6 bases). This CDR3 comprises 11 residues. The germline V gene encodes CDR1 MNHEY and CDR2 SVGAGI. Trimming pared 5 bases from V and 13 bases from J, leaving 11 bases between.

The gene calls are TRBV7-2 and TRBJ2-5; D is perhaps TRBD1 (5 bases). Germline-derived CDR1 and CDR2 are SGHTA and FQGNSA. CDR3 size: 14 residues. V was clipped by 2 bases and J by 7 bases, with 14 bases between them. The CDR3 here is CASSLRGQTGTQYF. For the CDR3, the DNA is TGTGCCAGCAGCTTACGCGGACAAACTGGGACCCAGTACTTC.

In this sample, this clone turned up a few times. The V gene is TRBV9, the J gene TRBJ2-7; 11 bases match TRBD2. The CDR3 consists of 18 residues. With V trimmed by 0 bases and J by 0 bases, 8 bases remained unmatched. CDR1 and CDR2 (germline): SGDLS, YYNGEE. In DNA, the CDR3 is TGTGCCAGCAGCGTAGGAGAGGGGACTAGCGGAGTCTCCTACGAGCAGTACTTC. Protein sequence: CASSVGEGTSGVSYEQYF.

V is TRBV19 and J is TRBJ1-5, with D unclear. The CDR3 runs to 14 residues. The V gene lost 3 bases and the J gene lost 8 bases, with 14 bases spanning the gap. Germline CDR1 LNHDA, CDR2 SQIVND (reference sequence). The CDR3 region has the DNA TGTGCCAGTAGTATCGAAGGTATTAGGGAGCCCCAGCATTTT. Residues: CASSIEGIREPQHF.

The genes are TRBV29-1 and TRBJ2-7; a possible D gene is TRBD2 (5 bases). Trimming removed 6 bases at V and 5 bases at J, with 17 bases between. The germline gives CDR1 SQVTM, CDR2 ANQGSEA. The CDR3 is 13 amino acids. The CDR3 bases are TGCAGCGTGAAGTGGACTGGTTACAACGAGCAGTACTTC. It is translated as CSVKWTGYNEQYF.

This sequence joins TRBV18 and TRBJ1-2, with 7 positions matching TRBD1. Germline V gene sequence: CDR1 KGHSH, CDR2 LQKENI. The trim removed 2 bases at V and 8 bases at J, leaving 8 bases unmatched. The CDR3 is 14 residues long. Here the CDR3 DNA reads TGTGCCAGCTCACCAGGACGGGACAGCGGCGGCTACACCTTC. Amino acids: CASSPGRDSGGYTF.

This clone has just a few counts. This chain uses TRBV18 with TRBJ2-7, with 12 bases that match TRBD2. Germline V gene data show CDR1 as KGHSH and CDR2 as LQKENI. Unmatched junction bases numbered 9, after V lost 0 bases and J lost 6 bases. The CDR3 covers 17 residues. CDR3 residues: CASSPPWASGRVAEQYF. CDR3 nucleotides: TGTGCCAGCTCACCACCGTGGGCTAGCGGGAGGGTCGCCGAGCAGTACTTC.

Only a few counts were recorded for this clone. The chain carries TRBV5-4 and TRBJ2-2; D is perhaps TRBD1 (6 bases). The CDR3 runs to 13 residues. Germline values: CDR1 SGHNT, CDR2 YYREEE (reference sequence). V lost 4 bases, J lost 6 bases, and 10 bases lay in between. CDR3 sequence reads: CASSLDSAGELFF. The CDR3 nucleotides are TGTGCCAGCAGCCTGGACAGTGCCGGGGAGCTGTTTTTT.

A few counts support this clone. The chain employs TRBV19 and TRBJ2-2; 9 bases line up with TRBD1. CDR3 size: 16 residues. CDR1 and CDR2 from the germline V gene are LNHDA and SQIVND (reference sequence). J was trimmed by 5 bases and V by 4 bases; bases with no gene match: 8. This CDR3 is CASSTPGQGLTGELFF. The CDR3, as DNA: TGTGCCAGTAGTACCCCGGGACAGGGATTAACCGGGGAGCTGTTTTTT.

The rearrangement links TRBV19 to TRBJ2-1, with D maybe TRBD2 (6 bases). This CDR3 has 16 residues. Trimming took 5 bases from V and 1 from J, leaving 15 bases between them. CDR1 is LNHDA, CDR2 SQIVND, per germline (reference sequence). CDR3: CASSGPLRGSYNEQFF. In nucleotides, the CDR3 is TGTGCCAGTAGTGGGCCTCTCCGGGGGTCCTACAATGAGCAGTTCTTC.

About this clone itself: Additional DNA sequences in this sample encode the identical CDR3. The V gene is TRBV30, the J gene TRBJ2-3; the match to TRBD2 covers 11 bases. The CDR3 loop spans 15 amino acids. Germline V gives CDR1 GTSNPN, CDR2 SVGIG (reference sequence). V gave up 2 bases and J gave up 2 bases; unmatched junction bases: 3. CDR3 region: CAWSKGLADTDTQYF. The DNA of the CDR3 is TGTGCCTGGAGTAAGGGACTAGCGGACACAGATACGCAGTATTTT.

This clone has a handful of counts. The rearrangement links TRBV10-3 to TRBJ1-1, with D tentatively TRBD1 (6 bases). V lost 7 bases and J lost 0, with 9 bases in between. The CDR3 is 13 amino acids. Germline CDR1 is ENHRY and CDR2 is SYGVKD. In DNA, the CDR3 is TGTGCCATCAACGGGGGCATGAACACTGAAGCTTTCTTT. Its translation: CAINGGMNTEAFF.

A few counts support this clone. Other DNA sequences from this sample encode an identical CDR3 as well. V is TRBV9 and J is TRBJ2-1; TRBD2 agrees at 11 bases. The germline gives CDR1 SGDLS, CDR2 YYNGEE. The CDR3 is 15 residues long. J lost 2 bases, V lost 2 bases, and 0 bases had no gene match. CDR3 amino acids: CASSVGLAAYNEQFF. The DNA of the CDR3 is TGTGCCAGCAGCGTGGGACTAGCGGCCTACAATGAGCAGTTCTTC. Full variable domain (remainder filled in from reference TRBV9 and TRBJ2-1): DSGVTQTPKHLITATGQRVTLRCSPRSGDLSVYWYQQSLDQGLQFLIQYYNGEERAKGNILERFSAQQFPDLHSELNLSSLELGDSALYFCASSVGLAAYNEQFFGPGTRLTVL.

V is TRBV11-2 and J is TRBJ2-7, with D unclear. Trimming took off 5 bases at V and 0 bases at J, with 5 bases between the two ends. CDR1 and CDR2 (germline): SGHAT, FQNNGV. The CDR3 sequence is 12 residues long. CDR3: CASSLGSYEQYF. The CDR3 nucleotides read TGTGCCAGCAGCCTTGGCTCCTACGAGCAGTACTTC.

J is TRBJ2-4 and V is TRBV6-6; 9 bases are a match to TRBD1. The CDR3 covers 15 residues. The junction had 11 bases not matched to a gene; V was cut back by 7 bases and J by 7 bases. CDR1 and CDR2 (germline): MNHNY, SVGAGI (reference sequence). The CDR3 here is CASTSIRDRANIQYF. DNA of the CDR3: TGTGCCAGCACTTCTATCCGGGACAGGGCCAACATTCAGTACTTC.

This clone was observed a few times. V and J are TRBV9 and TRBJ2-7; D is possibly TRBD2 (5 bases). CDR1 SGDLS and CDR2 YYNGEE come from the germline V gene. CDR3 length: 11 amino acids. The V gene lost 3 bases and the J gene lost 5 bases, with 6 bases spanning the gap. Written as DNA, the CDR3 is TGTGCCAGCAGCGCGAGGGACGAGCAGTACTTC. Its protein product is CASSARDEQYF.

V and J are TRBV28 and TRBJ2-6, with D tentatively TRBD2 (7 bases). The CDR3 length is 15 residues. Looked up from germline, CDR1 is MDHEN and CDR2 is SYDVKM. The V and J ends lost 7 bases and 0 bases respectively, with 10 bases between them. Here the CDR3 DNA reads TGTGCCAGCAAGGGGGGGTCCTCTGGGGCCAACGTCCTGACTTTC. Translated: CASKGGSSGANVLTF.

This clone was picked up a small number of times. This sequence joins TRBV19 and TRBJ1-2; 7 bases are a match to TRBD1. CDR3 length: 14 residues. The ends lost 5 bases at V and 7 bases at J; junction bases unmatched: 10. The germline V gene encodes CDR1 LNHDA and CDR2 SQIVND (reference sequence). Here the CDR3 reads CASSLPGTAVGYTF. Written as DNA, the CDR3 is TGTGCCAGTAGTCTACCCGGGACAGCAGTTGGCTACACCTTC. The full variable domain, with the rest looked up from reference TRBV19 and TRBJ1-2, is DGGITQSPKYLFRKEGQNVTLSCEQNLNHDAMYWYRQDPGQGLRLIYYSQIVNDFQKGDIAEGYSVSREKKESFPLTVTSAQKNPTAFYLCASSLPGTAVGYTFGSGTRLTVV.

V gene TRBV7-2 combines with J gene TRBJ1-1; D not certain. This CDR3 is 16 amino acids long. Trimming shortened V by 5 bases and J by 1 base, and 17 bases separated the two germline ends. Per the germline V gene, CDR1 is SGHTA and CDR2 is FQGNSA. The CDR3 DNA is TGTGCCAGCAGCACGAGCCCGGGCACTCGGAACACTGAAGCTTTCTTT. It encodes CASSTSPGTRNTEAFF.

V gene TRBV7-9 combines with J gene TRBJ2-1, with TRBD2 identical over 7 bases. CDR3 length equals 14 residues. V lost 3 bases to trimming and J lost 8 bases; unmatched junction nucleotides: 7. Germline CDR1 reads SEHNR; CDR2 reads FQNEAQ (reference sequence). The CDR3 DNA reads as TGTGCCAGCAGCTTCAGGACTAGATTGGATGAGCAGTTCTTC. Protein product: CASSFRTRLDEQFF.